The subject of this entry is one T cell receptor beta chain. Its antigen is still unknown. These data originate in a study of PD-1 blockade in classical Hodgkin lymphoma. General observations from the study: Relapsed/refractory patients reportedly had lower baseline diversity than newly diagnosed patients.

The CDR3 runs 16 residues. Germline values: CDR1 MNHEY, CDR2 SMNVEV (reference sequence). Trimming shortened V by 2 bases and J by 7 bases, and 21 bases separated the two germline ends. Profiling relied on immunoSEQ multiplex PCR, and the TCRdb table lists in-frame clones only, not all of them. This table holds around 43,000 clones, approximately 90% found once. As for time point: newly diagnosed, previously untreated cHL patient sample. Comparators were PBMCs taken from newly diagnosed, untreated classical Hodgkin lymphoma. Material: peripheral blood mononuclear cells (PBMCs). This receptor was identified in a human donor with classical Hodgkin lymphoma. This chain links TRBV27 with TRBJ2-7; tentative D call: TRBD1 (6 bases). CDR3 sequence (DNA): TGTGCCAGCAGTTTAGCGGACACCGGGACAAAGGAGGAGCAGTACGTC. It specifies CASSLADTGTKEEQYV.